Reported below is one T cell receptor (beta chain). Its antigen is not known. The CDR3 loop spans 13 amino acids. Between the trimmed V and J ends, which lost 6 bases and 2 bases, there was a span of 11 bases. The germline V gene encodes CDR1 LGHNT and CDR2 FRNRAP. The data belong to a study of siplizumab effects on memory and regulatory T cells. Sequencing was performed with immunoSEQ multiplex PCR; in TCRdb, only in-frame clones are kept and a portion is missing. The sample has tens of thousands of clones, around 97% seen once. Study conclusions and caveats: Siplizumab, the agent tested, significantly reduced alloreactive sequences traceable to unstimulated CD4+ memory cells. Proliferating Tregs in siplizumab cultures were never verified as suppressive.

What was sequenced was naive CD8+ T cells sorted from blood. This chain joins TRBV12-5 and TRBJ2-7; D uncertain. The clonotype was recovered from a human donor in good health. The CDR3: CASGPDTPYEQYF. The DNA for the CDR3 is TGTGCTAGTGGGCCTGATACACCCTACGAGCAGTACTTC.